The 27 T cell receptor beta chains below all came from one sample that was sequenced in a study of blood T cell repertoires in COVID-19. TCRdb's copy holds only in-frame clones and misses some; the assay was immunoSEQ multiplex PCR. The sample holds 25,000 to 35,000 clones, about 91% seen once. Material: peripheral blood. Every receptor here comes from a man at least 80 years old with acute or convalescent COVID-19.

The V call is TRBV7-2, the J call TRBJ2-1, with 7 bases fitting TRBD1. The CDR3 is 14 amino acids. The germline gives CDR1 SGHTA, CDR2 FQGNSA. V dropped 3 bases and J dropped 8; count of bases not matched to a gene: 7. The CDR3: CASSFLNRGDEQFF. The CDR3 DNA reads as TGTGCCAGCAGCTTCCTAAACAGGGGCGATGAGCAGTTCTTC.

The chain employs TRBV14 and TRBJ2-7; a weak D match, TRBD1 (6 bases). Germline values: CDR1 SGHDN, CDR2 FVKESK. CDR3 size: 15 residues. V was trimmed by 1 base and J by 4 bases, leaving 14 bases between them. Here the CDR3 reads CASSQGTGRGYEQYF. DNA of the CDR3: TGTGCCAGCAGCCAAGGAACCGGAAGGGGGTACGAGCAGTACTTC.

The J gene is TRBJ2-7, the V gene TRBV6-5; 11 nucleotides match TRBD2. The CDR3 contains 14 residues. Unmatched junction bases numbered 8, after V lost 8 bases and J lost 5 bases. The germline V gene has CDR1 MNHEY and CDR2 SVGAGI. In DNA, the CDR3 is TGTGCCAGCCGAACTAGCGGGAGTAAGAACGAGCAGTACTTC. It yields the protein CASRTSGSKNEQYF.

The rearrangement joins TRBV9 to TRBJ1-1, with D tentatively TRBD1 (5 bases). The CDR3 loop spans 14 amino acids. V shed 4 bases and J shed 3 bases, with 13 bases lying between them. Per the germline V gene, CDR1 is SGDLS and CDR2 is YYNGEE. Here the CDR3 reads CASSQGGKDTEAFF. CDR3 coding DNA: TGTGCCAGCAGCCAGGGAGGAAAAGACACTGAAGCTTTCTTT.

The V call is TRBV7-2, the J call TRBJ1-2; 7 bases are a match to TRBD1. The CDR3 has 13 residues. CDR1 and CDR2 (germline): SGHTA, FQGNSA. J was trimmed by 6 bases and V by 7 bases; bases with no gene match: 8. The CDR3 here is CASTSGTENGYTF. The DNA of the CDR3 is TGTGCCAGCACCTCCGGGACAGAGAATGGCTACACCTTC.

V is TRBV21-1 and J is TRBJ1-5; TRBD1, the table's D call, lacks a check against the DNA. TRBV21-1 is a documented pseudogene. The CDR3 has 13 residues. The CDR3 nucleotides read TGTGCCAGCAGCAACCAGGGCCCTCAGCCCCAGCATTTT. Its translation: CASSNQGPQPQHF.

The chain is built from TRBV3-1 (or the pseudogene TRBV3-2) and TRBJ2-5, with D uncertain. CDR3 length equals 14 residues. The V end was cut by 1 base, the J end by 4 bases, with 10 bases between. Germline V gene sequence: CDR1 LGHDT, CDR2 YNNKEL (reference sequence). This CDR3 reads CASSQGQVGETQYF. As DNA, the CDR3 is TGTGCCAGCAGCCAAGGGCAGGTCGGAGAGACCCAGTACTTC.

The V gene is TRBV6-1, the J gene TRBJ1-5; TRBD1 is a possible D gene (6 bases). Germline loops: CDR1 MNHNS, CDR2 SASEGT. The CDR3 consists of 15 residues. Trimming took off 1 base at V and 4 bases at J, with 11 bases between the two ends. CDR3 in amino acids: CASSEGWGRNQPQHF. The CDR3 DNA follows: TGTGCCAGCAGTGAAGGGTGGGGGCGGAATCAGCCCCAGCATTTT.

V is TRBV5-1 and J is TRBJ2-2; a possible D gene is TRBD1 (6 bases). The germline CDR1 and CDR2 sequences are SGHRS and YFSETQ. V was shortened by 4 bases and J by 4 bases, with 14 bases between the two germline ends. The CDR3 loop spans 15 amino acids. DNA for the CDR3: TGCGCCAGCAGCCCCCGGGACACATCCACCGGGGAGCTGTTTTTT. Amino acids: CASSPRDTSTGELFF.

V and J are TRBV6-6 and TRBJ2-7, with D perhaps matching TRBD1 (6 bases). The V end lost 4 bases, the J end lost 2 bases, and 12 bases lay between the germline ends. The CDR3 is 14 amino acids. Germline assignment: CDR1 MNHNY and CDR2 SVGAGI (reference sequence). In nucleotides, the CDR3 is TGTGCCAGCAGTTTCCCGGGACAACCCTACGAGCAGTACTTC. Its protein is CASSFPGQPYEQYF.

This chain links TRBV15 with TRBJ2-1; a possible D gene is TRBD2 (5 bases). The CDR3 is made up of 13 amino acids. The germline V and J ends were trimmed by 5 bases and 9 bases, with 14 bases remaining between them. CDR1 and CDR2 from the germline V gene are LNHNV and YYDKDF (reference sequence). DNA for the CDR3: TGTGCCACCAGCGAGAGGGCTGGAACTGAGCAGTTCTTC. This gives the protein CATSERAGTEQFF.

This chain connects TRBV7-9 to TRBJ2-7, with D perhaps TRBD2 (7 bases). Germline lookup yields CDR1 SEHNR and CDR2 FQNEAQ (reference sequence). Trimming removed 1 base from V and 6 bases from J, with 16 bases in between. The CDR3 sequence is 15 residues long. The CDR3 loop reads CASSLGGGPRGEQYF. As DNA, the CDR3 is TGTGCCAGCAGCTTAGGGGGGGGGCCCAGGGGCGAGCAGTACTTC.

The rearrangement uses TRBV5-4 and TRBJ2-1; 9 nucleotides agree with TRBD1. V trimming: 3 bases; J trimming: 7 bases; junction bases outside the gene matches: 8. The germline CDR1 and CDR2 sequences are SGHNT and YYREEE (reference sequence). CDR3 length: 15 amino acids. CDR3 nucleotides: TGTGCCAGCAGCTGGCTGACAGGGGGTCAGAATGAGCAGTTCTTC. Protein product: CASSWLTGGQNEQFF.

Only a few counts were recorded for this clone. This sequence joins TRBV7-9 and TRBJ1-2, with 7 bases identical to TRBD1. Per germline, CDR1 SEHNR and CDR2 FQNEAQ (reference sequence). Losses at the gene ends were 5 bases for V and 4 bases for J; bases not matched to a gene: 7. The CDR3 runs to 14 residues. The CDR3 sequence: CASSLTGDPYGYTF. For the CDR3, the DNA is TGTGCCAGCAGCCTTACAGGGGACCCCTATGGCTACACCTTC.

This rearrangement joins TRBV5-4 to TRBJ2-2; TRBD2 is a possible D gene (5 bases). V shed 0 bases and J shed 4 bases, with 13 bases lying between them. The CDR3 covers 16 residues. The V gene's germline CDR1 is SGHNT and CDR2 YYREEE (reference sequence). CDR3 residues: CASSLGGRVGTGELFF. CDR3 in DNA: TGTGCCAGCAGCTTGGGTGGGAGAGTGGGCACCGGGGAGCTGTTTTTT.

CDR3 coding DNA: TGCGCCAGCAGCACTAGACAGGGTAGTTTGGATGGCTACACCTTC. It codes for CASSTRQGSLDGYTF. The chain couples TRBV5-1 to TRBJ1-2; TRBD1 aligns across 7 bases. V was pared by 4 bases and J by 6 bases, with 12 bases of the junction left unmatched. Germline values: CDR1 SGHRS, CDR2 YFSETQ. This CDR3 comprises 15 residues.

This clone is a singleton in its sample. The CDR3 nucleotides are TGTGCCAGCAGGGTACTAGGACGCACAGATACGCAGTATTTT. Its translation is CASRVLGRTDTQYF. The rearrangement uses TRBV28 and TRBJ2-3, with TRBD2 as a possible D gene (5 bases). Deletions cut 6 bases from V and 1 base from J, with 11 bases between. Per germline, CDR1 MDHEN and CDR2 SYDVKM. The CDR3 extends over 14 amino acids.

The chain joins TRBV7-2 to TRBJ2-7; possibly TRBD2 for D (7 bases). The V end was cut by 0 bases, the J end by 2 bases, with 20 bases between. The length of the CDR3 is 18 residues. Germline V gene lookup returns CDR1 SGHTA and CDR2 FQGNSA. In DNA, the CDR3 is TGTGCCAGCAGCTTAGCGGGAGGGGGAGGACGGAACCCCTACGAGCAGTACTTC. Its translation: CASSLAGGGGRNPYEQYF.

The rearrangement joins TRBV7-9 to TRBJ1-1; D is uncertain. The ends were cut back, 4 bases at V and 5 bases at J, with 20 bases in the middle. Germline CDR1 is SEHNR and CDR2 is FQNEAQ (reference sequence). The CDR3 contains 16 residues. The CDR3 DNA follows: TGTGCCAGCAGCTCTCGATTAGGACTGGCAAGTACTGAAGCTTTCTTT. It translates to CASSSRLGLASTEAFF.

The rearrangement links TRBV5-1 to TRBJ2-5; 9 bases line up with TRBD2. Unmatched junction bases numbered 15, after V lost 4 bases and J lost 5 bases. This CDR3 region has 17 residues. CDR1 and CDR2 (germline): SGHRS, YFSETQ. The CDR3 nucleotides read TGCGCCAGCAGCCGATGGCAAGTGGCGGGAGGGCCGGAGACCCAGTACTTC. This codes for CASSRWQVAGGPETQYF.

The gene calls are TRBV7-8 and TRBJ2-1; D is uncertain. Per the germline V gene, CDR1 is SGHVS and CDR2 is FQNEAQ. The CDR3 loop spans 16 amino acids. Between the trimmed V and J ends, which lost 1 base and 4 bases, there was a span of 14 bases. CDR3 amino acids: CASSLVRLPAYNEQFF. The CDR3 region has the DNA TGTGCCAGCAGCTTAGTGAGGCTTCCCGCTTACAATGAGCAGTTCTTC. Full variable domain (missing parts from reference TRBV7-8 and TRBJ2-1): GAGVSQSPRYKVAKRGQDVALRCDPISGHVSLFWYQQALGQGPEFLTYFQNEAQLDKSGLPSDRFFAERPEGSVSTLKIQRTQQEDSAVYLCASSLVRLPAYNEQFFGPGTRLTVL.

The table lists this clone with a count of one. This chain connects TRBV10-2 to TRBJ1-3, with D maybe TRBD1 (5 bases). Germline loops: CDR1 WSHSY, CDR2 SAAADI. V lost 5 bases and J 2 bases, leaving 16 bases between the germline ends. This CDR3 is 16 amino acids long. The CDR3 DNA sequence: TGCGCCAGCAGTATAGGAAGGGGCGGTGCTGGAAACACCATATATTTT. Protein product: CASSIGRGGAGNTIYF.

This chain connects TRBV19 to TRBJ2-3; the match to TRBD2 covers 9 bases. Trimming removed 11 bases from V and 4 bases from J; junction bases left unmatched: 7. The CDR3 is 13 residues long. CDR1 is LNHDA, CDR2 SQIVND, per germline (reference sequence). CDR3 in amino acids: CASGLAGSDTQYF. CDR3 DNA sequence: TGTGCCTCGGGACTAGCAGGCTCAGATACGCAGTATTTT.

The rearrangement links TRBV11-2 to TRBJ2-5; 11 bases line up with TRBD2. V dropped 4 bases and J dropped 1; count of bases not matched to a gene: 11. The length of the CDR3 is 18 residues. Germline CDR1 is SGHAT and CDR2 is FQNNGV. CDR3 sequence: CASSSSKAGLAVQETQYF. For the CDR3, the DNA is TGTGCCAGCAGCTCATCTAAGGCGGGACTAGCGGTCCAAGAGACCCAGTACTTC. The complete variable domain, with remaining parts taken from reference TRBV11-2 and TRBJ2-5, reads EAGVAQSPRYKIIEKRQSVAFWCNPISGHATLYWYQQILGQGPKLLIQFQNNGVVDDSQLPKDRFSAERLKGVDSTLKIQPAKLEDSAVYLCASSSSKAGLAVQETQYFGPGTRLLVL.

In nucleotides, the CDR3 is TGTGCCAGCAGCCCCGCCGGGACTAGCAACAATGAGCAGTTCTTC. Translation: CASSPAGTSNNEQFF. V usage is TRBV11-2 and J usage is TRBJ2-1; 9 positions agree with TRBD2. The CDR3 has 15 amino acids. The germline V gene encodes CDR1 SGHAT and CDR2 FQNNGV. V lost 5 bases and J lost 5; bases outside the gene matches: 7.

The gene calls are TRBV7-2 and TRBJ1-3; 8 bases align to TRBD1. The trim removed 5 bases at V and 0 bases at J, leaving 3 bases unmatched. The CDR3 runs to 15 residues. The V gene's germline CDR1 is SGHTA and CDR2 FQGNSA. The CDR3 here is CASSPQGVSGNTIYF. For the CDR3, the DNA is TGTGCCAGCAGCCCACAGGGGGTCTCTGGAAACACCATATATTTT.

The rearrangement links TRBV11-2 to TRBJ2-2; D unclear. Trimming took 5 bases from V and 6 from J, leaving 10 bases between them. In germline, CDR1 is SGHAT, CDR2 FQNNGV. This CDR3 is 13 amino acids long. The CDR3 loop is CASSPRRAGELFF. The DNA of the CDR3 is TGTGCCAGCAGCCCCCGACGGGCCGGGGAGCTGTTTTTT.